The rows below give T cell receptor beta chains drawn from one sample of a study of cytomegalovirus exposure and HLA in healthy donors. Some clones are missing from TCRdb's copy, which holds only in-frame ones; the method was immunoSEQ multiplex PCR. There are approximately 110,000 clones in the sample, with around 3.6% held by the top ten. What was sequenced was PBMCs. The receptors stem from a man aged 18-30 years in good health and CMV-seronegative. Each CDR3 is given with its conserved first and last residue. The D gene is left open where the match is weak.

>TRBV29-1|TRBJ2-7|.
TGCAGCGTTATTAGCTCCTACGAGCAGTACTTC
CSVISSYEQYF
>TRBV4-2|TRBJ1-1|.
TGTGCCAGCAGCCAGCCCGACAGGAACACTGAAGCTTTCTTT
CASSQPDRNTEAFF
>TRBV5-1|TRBJ1-1|TRBD1
TGCGCCAGCAGCACGGGACAGCCAAACACTGAAGCTTTCTTT
CASSTGQPNTEAFF
>TRBV7-8|TRBJ2-1|TRBD2
TGTGCCAGCAGCTTAGCAGCGGGAGGGCGCAATGAGCAGTTCTTC
CASSLAAGGRNEQFF
>TRBV10-2|TRBJ2-1|TRBD2
TGCGCCAGCAGTGAAAAATCGGGGGGTGGTGAGCAGTTCTTC
CASSEKSGGGEQFF
>TRBV25-1|TRBJ2-7|.
TGTGCCAGCAGTGGCCACAGCTTTCCCTACGAGCAGTACTTC
CASSGHSFPYEQYF
>TRBV19|TRBJ1-2|TRBD1
TGTGCCAGTAGTACAACACAGGGGCTATGGGGCTACACCTTC
CASSTTQGLWGYTF
>TRBV15|TRBJ2-2|TRBD2
TGTGCCACCGGGGCGCGGGAGGGGGACACCGGGGAGCTGTTTTTT
CATGAREGDTGELFF
>TRBV18|TRBJ1-1|TRBD1
TGTGCCAGCCATAGACAGGGAGGCACTGAAGCTTTCTTT
CASHRQGGTEAFF
>TRBV5-1|TRBJ2-2|TRBD1
TGCGCCAGCAGCCCAGACAGGGGGCTAACCGGGGAGCTGTTTTTT
CASSPDRGLTGELFF
>TRBV5-1|TRBJ1-4|.
TGCGCCAGCAGCTTAGGAGGGATGGGCACTAATGAAAAACTGTTTTTT
CASSLGGMGTNEKLFF
>TRBV9|TRBJ2-2|TRBD2
TGTGCCAGCAGGGGGGGGACGACGAACACCGGGGAGCTGTTTTTT
CASRGGTTNTGELFF
>TRBV5-1|TRBJ2-5|.
TGCGCCAGCAGCTGGTTGACTACCATCCAAGAGACCCAGTACTTC
CASSWLTTIQETQYF
>TRBV7-9|TRBJ2-1|.
TGTGCCAGCAGCTTAGTGAGCTCCCCCAGGGGTGAGCAGTTCTTC
CASSLVSSPRGEQFF
>TRBV19|TRBJ1-2|.
TGTGCCAGTATGGTCGGACAGTATGGCTACACCTTC
CASMVGQYGYTF
>TRBV7-9|TRBJ2-3|TRBD1
TGTGCCAGCAGCCGGGACAGGGGACCAGATACGCAGTATTTT
CASSRDRGPDTQYF
>TRBV2|TRBJ1-2|.
TGTGCCAGCTTTTCCGAGGTGCCCGGTGGCTACACCTTC
CASFSEVPGGYTF
>TRBV2|TRBJ1-1|.
TGTGCCAGCAGTACCCAGGGTCTGAACACTGAAGCTTTCTTT
CASSTQGLNTEAFF
>TRBV6-6|TRBJ1-5|TRBD1
TGTGCCAGCAGTTCCGAGACAGGGGCCAACAATCAGCCCCAGCATTTT
CASSSETGANNQPQHF
>TRBV28|TRBJ2-7|.
TGTGCCAGCAGTTCTCTTAGCTCCTACGAGCAGTACTTC
CASSSLSSYEQYF
>TRBV15|TRBJ1-6|TRBD1
TGTGCCACAACGACAGGGGGCGCGCATAATTCACCCCTCCACTTT
CATTTGGAHNSPLHF
>TRBV5-6|TRBJ2-1|TRBD2
TGTGCCAGCAGCTTGCGGACTAGCGGGAGGTACAGCTCCTACAATGAGCAGTTCTTC
CASSLRTSGRYSSYNEQFF
>TRBV30|TRBJ1-2|.
TGTGCCTGGAGTGTAAATCACGTCAGCGGGGGCTACACCTTC
CAWSVNHVSGGYTF
>TRBV5-5|TRBJ2-7|TRBD1
TGTGCCAGCAGCCCGGACCGGGACAGGGTTGGGTACTCCTACGAGCAGTACTTC
CASSPDRDRVGYSYEQYF
>TRBV27|TRBJ2-7|TRBD1
TGTGCCAGCAGCGTAGCTGGGACAGGGGGCGACGAGCAGTACTTC
CASSVAGTGGDEQYF
>TRBV19|TRBJ1-1|.
TGCGCCAGTAGGAACTATTCGGGGATGAACACTGAAGCTTTCTTT
CASRNYSGMNTEAFF
>TRBV5-5|TRBJ2-1|TRBD2
TGTGCCAGCAGTCAAAGTAACAGCGGGAGGTACAATGAGCAGTTCTTC
CASSQSNSGRYNEQFF
>TRBV5-1|TRBJ1-1|.
TGCGCCAGCAGCTTGGGCGACGGACTTGAAGCTTTCTTT
CASSLGDGLEAFF
>TRBV5-1|TRBJ2-2|TRBD1
TGCGCCAGCAGCCTCACAGGGGCCCCCACCGGGGAGCTGTTTTTT
CASSLTGAPTGELFF
>TRBV5-1|TRBJ2-5|TRBD2
TGCGCCAGCAGATGGCGGGAGGGGGAGACCCAGTACTTC
CASRWREGETQYF
>TRBV2|TRBJ1-5|TRBD1
TGTGCCAGCAGTACCAGGGGGCGCAACAATCAGCCCCAGCATTTT
CASSTRGRNNQPQHF
>TRBV7-2|TRBJ2-6|.
TGTGCCAGCAGCTTAGGGTACTTCTCTGGGGCCAACGTCCTGACTTTC
CASSLGYFSGANVLTF
>TRBV6-1|TRBJ1-2|.
TGTGCCAGCAGTGATCCTTTAGGCAGGCCTTATGGCTACACCTTC
CASSDPLGRPYGYTF
>TRBV5-6|TRBJ2-2|.
TGTGCCAGCAGCTTCCTCGCCGGGGAGCTGTTTTTT
CASSFLAGELFF
>TRBV5-1|TRBJ2-3|.
TGCGCCAGCAACTCCCCCAGGAGCACAGATACGCAGTATTTT
CASNSPRSTDTQYF
>TRBV5-1|TRBJ2-3|TRBD2
TGCGCCAGCAGCTCGGGACTAGACGGCGCAGATACGCAGTATTTT
CASSSGLDGADTQYF
>TRBV5-1|TRBJ1-1|.
TGCGCCAGCAGCTTGGCCCCTGGGGGCCGGACTGAAGCTTTCTTT
CASSLAPGGRTEAFF
>TRBV9|TRBJ2-5|TRBD1
TGTGCCAGCAGCCCCCCGGGACAGATAAGAGAGACCCAGTACTTC
CASSPPGQIRETQYF
>TRBV21-1|TRBJ1-5|.
TGTGCCAGCAGCAAAGCATGTAAGGGAGGTCAGCCCCAGCATTTT
CASSKACKGGQPQHF
>TRBV18|TRBJ2-5|.
TGTGCCAGCTCACCTGGACTGAAAGAGGCCCAGTACTTC
CASSPGLKEAQYF
>TRBV5-1|TRBJ1-1|.
TGCGCCAGCAGCTCAGGGGCTAGCGAAGCTTTCTTT
CASSSGASEAFF
>TRBV28|TRBJ1-2|TRBD1
TGTGCCAGCAGTTCAGGGGGTACCATTAGGGGCTATGGCTACACCTTC
CASSSGGTIRGYGYTF
>TRBV13|TRBJ2-3|.
TGTGCCAGCAGCCCTATCGGGGCGGGGTTTGGGGATACGCAGTATTTT
CASSPIGAGFGDTQYF
>TRBV5-1|TRBJ1-3|.
TGCGCCAGCAGCGATCCGGCTGGAAACACCATATATTTT
CASSDPAGNTIYF
>TRBV19|TRBJ1-4|.
TGTGCCAGTAGCGAAAACGGGACACCGAATGAAAAACTGTTTTTT
CASSENGTPNEKLFF